The TCR delta chain described here comes from a study of Vδ1+ human thymocytes. Whole-study results and caveats: Thymic TRG and TRD repertoires appeared highly polyclonal. Unlike peripheral blood Vdelta1+ controls, thymic delta-chain sequences included 20% to 25% Vdelta2 and few Vdelta3. TRG sequences recurred across donors, whereas TRD sequences stayed essentially private.

This clone was recorded a few times. Its antigen is currently unknown. V dropped 0 bases and J dropped 2 bases, with 19 bases sitting between them. CDR3 size: 18 residues. Germline V gene sequence: CDR1 TSWWSYY, CDR2 QGS. The template was reverse-transcribed extracted RNA. The CDR3 regions were amplified by multiplex PCR from V-gene primers to a constant-region primer. TCRdb fed the multiplex PCR reads to CATT. The sample carries about 53,000 delta-chain clones, about 14% recorded once. After alphabeta T cell depletion, CD3+ Vdelta1+ Vdelta2- thymocytes were sorted. The genes are TRDV1 and TRDJ1, with D possibly being TRDD3 (6 bases). The sequenced sample consisted of Vdelta1+ gamma-delta thymocytes from the thymus. Subset noted: FACS-sorted CD3+ TCRalphabeta- TCRVdelta1+ TCRVdelta2- thymocytes. The sequence derives from a girl under three years old who had congenital heart surgery. CDR3 sequence (DNA): TGTGCTCTTGGGGAACTACGTTCCCTCGTGTGGGGGACCGATAAACTCATCTTT. Translated, it gives CALGELRSLVWGTDKLIF.